A single sample gave rise to the 30 T cell receptor beta chains below, sequenced in a study of early stage breast cancer tumors. The table came from immunoSEQ multiplex PCR; TCRdb's copy has only in-frame clones and leaves some out. The sample holds about 19,000 clones, around 83% seen once. Material for sequencing was blood. These receptors all come from a person aged 65 to 85 with breast cancer.

The V gene is TRBV2, the J gene TRBJ2-7; TRBD2 is a possible D gene (6 bases). The CDR3 spans 12 residues. Trimming took 7 bases from V and 0 from J, leaving 7 bases between them. CDR1 is SNHLY, CDR2 FYNNEI, per germline. This CDR3 reads CASTGDSYEQYF. The CDR3 coding sequence is TGTGCCAGCACGGGGGACTCCTACGAGCAGTACTTC.

V and J are TRBV2 and TRBJ2-7; TRBD2 aligns across 7 bases. Germline CDR1 reads SNHLY; CDR2 reads FYNNEI. With V trimmed by 4 bases and J by 3 bases, 0 bases remained unmatched. CDR3 length: 12 amino acids. CDR3 protein: CASSAGGYEQYF. The CDR3 region has the DNA TGTGCCAGCAGTGCGGGAGGCTACGAGCAGTACTTC.

The rearrangement uses TRBV5-1 and TRBJ2-1; D may be TRBD1 (5 bases). Trimming stripped 0 bases from V and 0 bases from J, with 7 bases between. This CDR3 is built from 15 residues. CDR1 is SGHRS, CDR2 YFSETQ, per germline. The CDR3 loop reads CASSLVQDSYNEQFF. The CDR3 DNA sequence: TGCGCCAGCAGCTTGGTACAGGACTCCTACAATGAGCAGTTCTTC.

This rearrangement joins TRBV21-1 to TRBJ2-5; TRBD1 is taken as the D call from the table, unchecked against the DNA. TRBV21-1 is annotated as a pseudogene. CDR3 length: 16 residues. CDR3 sequence reads: CASSPTCHRDKETQYF. CDR3 nucleotide sequence: TGTGCCAGCAGCCCCACCTGTCACAGGGACAAGGAGACCCAGTACTTC.

The rearrangement uses TRBV6-1 and TRBJ2-1; 8 nucleotides align to TRBD1. The ends lost 6 bases at V and 4 bases at J; junction bases unmatched: 5. The CDR3 is 14 residues long. Per the germline V gene, CDR1 is MNHNS and CDR2 is SASEGT. Written as DNA, the CDR3 is TGTGCCAGCAGAAAGGACAGGGTGTACAATGAGCAGTTCTTC. The encoded protein is CASRKDRVYNEQFF.

This chain joins TRBV19 and TRBJ1-5, with TRBD1 as a possible D gene (5 bases). Trimming took 3 bases from V and 10 from J, leaving 10 bases between them. The CDR3 length is 12 residues. Looked up from germline, CDR1 is LNHDA and CDR2 is SQIVND (reference sequence). The CDR3 sequence: CASSIGAGPQHF. The CDR3 DNA sequence: TGTGCCAGTAGTATTGGGGCCGGTCCCCAGCATTTT.

The J gene is TRBJ1-2, the V gene TRBV21-1. TRBV21-1 is labeled a pseudogene. The CDR3 length is 13 residues. The CDR3 loop reads CASSTGGGYGYTF. The CDR3 DNA is TGTGCCAGCAGCACCGGGGGAGGCTATGGCTACACCTTC.

The V call is TRBV7-2, the J call TRBJ1-6, with D unclear. Per germline, CDR1 SGHTA and CDR2 FQGNSA. V was clipped by 0 bases and J by 7 bases, with 7 bases between them. This CDR3 region has 14 residues. For the CDR3, the DNA is TGTGCCAGCAGCTTAGCGAGCCTGAATTCACCCCTCCACTTT. Translating gives CASSLASLNSPLHF.

A note on this clone: Other nucleotide sequences in the sample specify the same CDR3. The rearrangement joins TRBV18 to TRBJ1-2; D might be TRBD1 (5 bases). V gave up 3 bases and J gave up 4 bases, with 9 bases separating them. CDR3 length: 13 amino acids. The germline gives CDR1 KGHSH, CDR2 LQKENI. CDR3 in amino acids: CASSPDRSYGYTF. The DNA for the CDR3 is TGTGCCAGCTCACCTGACAGAAGCTATGGCTACACCTTC.

The chain combines TRBV25-1 with TRBJ2-5; 7 bases are shared with TRBD2. With 1 base clipped from V and 3 bases from J, the junction kept 5 bases outside the gene matches. The CDR3 loop spans 15 amino acids. Germline V gene data show CDR1 as MGHDK and CDR2 as SYGVNS. CDR3 sequence reads: CASSEFQRGEETQYF. The CDR3, as DNA: TGTGCCAGCAGTGAATTCCAGCGGGGAGAAGAGACCCAGTACTTC.

This clone appeared a single time. J is TRBJ2-7 and V is TRBV6-1; the D gene is possibly TRBD1 (5 bases). The CDR3 sequence is 12 residues long. Germline-derived CDR1 and CDR2 are MNHNS and SASEGT. The DNA of the CDR3 is TGTGTGGGGCGAGGTGACTCCTACGAGCAGTACTTC. Amino acid sequence: CVGRGDSYEQYF.

The rearrangement uses TRBV6-5 and TRBJ2-1; D may be TRBD2 (6 bases). Germline-derived CDR1 and CDR2 are MNHEY and SVGAGI. This CDR3 is built from 13 residues. V was shortened by 6 bases and J by 4 bases, with 10 bases between the two germline ends. The CDR3 nucleotides are TGTGCCAGCAGAAATGCGGGGTACAATGAGCAGTTCTTC. Protein sequence: CASRNAGYNEQFF.

A word on this clone: The junction departs from the called germline gene at one end, perhaps through a read error. The chain links TRBV5-1 to TRBJ1-3; possible D gene TRBD1, 6 bases. Germline V gene sequence: CDR1 SGHRS, CDR2 YFSETQ. The CDR3 has 14 residues. The CDR3 loop is CASSLAGAGNTIYF. The CDR3, as DNA: TGCGCCAGCAGCTTGGCAGGGGCTGGCAACACCATATATTTT.

The chain links TRBV5-1 to TRBJ2-2; D possibly corresponds to TRBD2 (6 bases). The germline CDR1 and CDR2 sequences are SGHRS and YFSETQ. The CDR3 is made up of 15 amino acids. The V and J ends lost 4 bases and 1 base respectively, with 11 bases between them. The CDR3 sequence: CASSRRVMNTGELFF. DNA of the CDR3: TGCGCCAGCAGCCGGAGGGTGATGAACACCGGGGAGCTGTTTTTT.

The chain joins TRBV5-5 to TRBJ2-1; 8 bases line up with TRBD1. The CDR3 loop spans 14 amino acids. Germline V gene data show CDR1 as SGHKS and CDR2 as YYEKEE (reference sequence). J was trimmed by 6 bases and V by 2 bases; bases with no gene match: 4. CDR3 in amino acids: CASSFVTGANEQFF. The DNA for the CDR3 is TGTGCCAGCAGCTTCGTGACAGGGGCCAATGAGCAGTTCTTC.

V and J are TRBV12-5 and TRBJ2-7, with 7 bases lining up with TRBD1. Unmatched junction bases numbered 12, after V lost 1 base and J lost 0 bases. The germline V gene has CDR1 LGHNT and CDR2 FRNRAP. The CDR3 is 18 residues long. The CDR3 DNA follows: TGTGCTAGTGGTTTGGCCCCTCCGGGACAGCAAAACTCCTACGAGCAGTACTTC. Its translation is CASGLAPPGQQNSYEQYF.

The rearrangement uses TRBV27 and TRBJ1-1; possibly TRBD1 for D (5 bases). Trimming stripped 7 bases from V and 1 base from J, with 13 bases between. This CDR3 spans 14 amino acids. Germline-derived CDR1 and CDR2 are MNHEY and SMNVEV (reference sequence). The CDR3 sequence is CASTAGRANTEAFF. The CDR3 DNA sequence: TGTGCCAGCACGGCGGGACGGGCGAACACTGAAGCTTTCTTT.

The V call is TRBV7-6, the J call TRBJ1-6; no reliable D call. V lost 5 bases and J 7 bases, leaving 12 bases between the germline ends. Per the germline V gene, CDR1 is SGHVS and CDR2 is FNYEAQ. The CDR3 runs to 14 residues. CDR3 DNA sequence: TGTGCCAGCAGCCAGGTGGGAGGGAATTCACCCCTCCACTTT. Amino acids: CASSQVGGNSPLHF.

V gene TRBV6-1 combines with J gene TRBJ2-3, with TRBD1 identical over 8 bases. The germline V gene has CDR1 MNHNS and CDR2 SASEGT. This CDR3 has 17 residues. After removal of 4 bases from V and 0 bases from J, the junction contained 9 bases not matched to a gene. CDR3 loop: CASSAGTGFSSTDTQYF. The CDR3 DNA reads TGTGCCAGCAGTGCCGGGACAGGATTTTCTAGCACAGATACGCAGTATTTT.

The V call is TRBV5-1, the J call TRBJ2-3, with 8 bases aligning to TRBD2. Trimming took 0 bases from V and 2 from J; bases not matched to a gene: 2. The CDR3 is 15 residues long. Germline-derived CDR1 and CDR2 are SGHRS and YFSETQ. The chain's CDR3 is CASSLGAGDTDTQYF. In DNA form, the CDR3 reads TGCGCCAGCAGCTTGGGAGCGGGGGACACAGATACGCAGTATTTT.

The chain links TRBV6-5 to TRBJ1-1; no reliable D call. Germline CDR1 MNHEY, CDR2 SVGAGI. Trimming shortened V by 6 bases and J by 0 bases, and 14 bases separated the two germline ends. The length of the CDR3 is 15 residues. The CDR3 spells CASSQTRLLNTEAFF. CDR3 DNA sequence: TGTGCCAGCAGCCAGACAAGGCTTTTGAACACTGAAGCTTTCTTT.

The chain is built from TRBV5-1 and TRBJ1-1; 7 bases fit TRBD1. Germline lookup yields CDR1 SGHRS and CDR2 YFSETQ. The CDR3 totals 14 residues. With V trimmed by 4 bases and J by 4 bases, 7 bases remained unmatched. The chain's CDR3 is CASSADRPGTEAFF. The CDR3 DNA sequence: TGCGCCAGCAGCGCGGACAGGCCGGGCACTGAAGCTTTCTTT.

The chain is built from TRBV19 and TRBJ1-2; possible D gene TRBD1, 6 bases. Germline V gene sequence: CDR1 LNHDA, CDR2 SQIVND (reference sequence). The CDR3 sequence is 13 residues long. Deletions cut 6 bases from V and 2 bases from J, with 10 bases between. The CDR3 sequence: CASSVQGNYGYTF. The CDR3 nucleotides read TGTGCCAGTAGCGTCCAGGGGAACTATGGCTACACCTTC.

The rearrangement links TRBV7-3 to TRBJ2-7; 9 bases line up with TRBD2. The CDR3 is made up of 15 amino acids. Germline V gene data show CDR1 as SGHTA and CDR2 as FQGTGA. V lost 5 bases and J lost 7; bases outside the gene matches: 12. CDR3 in amino acids: CASSPRLAGLEEQYF. The CDR3 coding sequence is TGTGCCAGCAGCCCTAGGCTAGCGGGGTTAGAAGAGCAGTACTTC.

The chain couples TRBV19 to TRBJ2-1; D not resolved. Germline V lookup: CDR1 LNHDA, CDR2 SQIVND (reference sequence). This CDR3 contains 13 residues. Between the trimmed V and J ends, which lost 7 bases and 0 bases, there was a span of 7 bases. For the CDR3, the DNA is TGTGCCAGTACGTCCCGCTCCTACAATGAGCAGTTCTTC. This translates into CASTSRSYNEQFF.

This rearrangement joins TRBV4-1 to TRBJ2-1; 8 bases map to TRBD2. V lost 4 bases to trimming and J lost 6 bases; unmatched junction nucleotides: 14. The CDR3 covers 17 residues. Germline CDR1 and CDR2: MGHRA and YSYEKL. This CDR3 reads CASSPDRGGSGVNEQFF. CDR3 coding DNA: TGCGCCAGCAGCCCCGACCGGGGGGGTAGCGGGGTCAATGAGCAGTTCTTC.

The genes are TRBV6-6 and TRBJ1-1; possible D gene TRBD1, 5 bases. The germline V gene has CDR1 MNHNY and CDR2 SVGAGI (reference sequence). The V and J ends lost 6 bases and 0 bases respectively, with 17 bases between them. The CDR3 is 16 residues long. Written as DNA, the CDR3 is TGTGCCAGCAGCTCCAGACGTTCGACAGTGAACACTGAAGCTTTCTTT. Its translation is CASSSRRSTVNTEAFF.

The J gene is TRBJ2-2, the V gene TRBV7-3, with TRBD1 matching over 7 bases. With 5 bases clipped from V and 0 bases from J, the junction kept 12 bases outside the gene matches. Germline CDR1 is SGHTA and CDR2 is FQGTGA. The CDR3 loop spans 18 amino acids. The CDR3 DNA reads as TGTGCCAGCAGCCCGGCAGGGGGATACGGGACGAACACCGGGGAGCTGTTTTTT. It encodes CASSPAGGYGTNTGELFF.

This rearrangement joins TRBV27 to TRBJ1-2, with 11 bases lining up with TRBD1. Germline V gives CDR1 MNHEY, CDR2 SMNVEV (reference sequence). The CDR3 has 16 amino acids. Trimming cost V 3 bases and J 4 bases; bases outside gene matches: 7. The CDR3 DNA reads as TGTGCCAGCAGTTTTAAAAGGACAGGGGGCATCTATGGCTACACCTTC. It yields the protein CASSFKRTGGIYGYTF.

This chain links TRBV11-2 with TRBJ2-3, with TRBD1 identical over 10 bases. V shed 5 bases and J 2 bases; nucleotides not matched to a gene: 16. The length of the CDR3 is 19 residues. Germline CDR1 SGHAT, CDR2 FQNNGV. DNA of the CDR3: TGTGCCAGCAGCATCAGGACAGGGGGTTTCCTCCCCCACACAGATACGCAGTATTTT. Protein sequence: CASSIRTGGFLPHTDTQYF. Based on the CDR3 plus reference TRBV11-2 and TRBJ2-3, the full variable domain is EAGVAQSPRYKIIEKRQSVAFWCNPISGHATLYWYQQILGQGPKLLIQFQNNGVVDDSQLPKDRFSAERLKGVDSTLKIQPAKLEDSAVYLCASSIRTGGFLPHTDTQYFGPGTRLTVL.